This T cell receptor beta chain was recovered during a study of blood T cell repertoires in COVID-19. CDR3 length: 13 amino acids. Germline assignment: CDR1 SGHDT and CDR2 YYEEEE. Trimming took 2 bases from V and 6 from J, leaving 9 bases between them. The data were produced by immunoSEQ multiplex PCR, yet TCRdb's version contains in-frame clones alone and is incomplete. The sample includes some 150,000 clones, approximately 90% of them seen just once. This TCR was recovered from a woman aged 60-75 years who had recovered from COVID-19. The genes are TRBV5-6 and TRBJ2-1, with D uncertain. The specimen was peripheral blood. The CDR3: CASSFGQFNEQFF. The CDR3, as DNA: TGTGCCAGCAGCTTTGGGCAATTCAATGAGCAGTTCTTC.